One and the same sample provided the 26 T cell receptor beta chains below, sequenced in a study of blood T cell repertoires in COVID-19. The data were produced by immunoSEQ multiplex PCR, yet TCRdb's version contains in-frame clones alone and is incomplete. The data show 98,000 or so clones, roughly 80% seen once. Sample: peripheral blood. The receptors come from a man in his 60s with acute or convalescent COVID-19.

This clone was counted a few times. The chain has TRBV28 and TRBJ2-7; 9 bases map to TRBD1. The germline V gene has CDR1 MDHEN and CDR2 SYDVKM. The J segment lost 3 bases and the V segment lost 5 bases, leaving 8 bases of the junction unmatched. The CDR3 runs 15 residues. The CDR3 DNA reads as TGTGCCAGCAGTCCATTGACAGGGGGGGGCTACGAGCAGTACTTC. Translation: CASSPLTGGGYEQYF.

V usage is TRBV27 and J usage is TRBJ1-5; 11 bases line up with TRBD1. The CDR3 is 14 amino acids. CDR1 and CDR2 from the germline V gene are MNHEY and SMNVEV (reference sequence). With 8 bases clipped from V and 9 bases from J, the junction kept 9 bases outside the gene matches. The CDR3: CASGGQGADRPQHF. DNA of the CDR3: TGTGCCAGCGGAGGACAGGGGGCCGATCGGCCCCAGCATTTT.

The CDR3 DNA sequence: TGTGCCAGTAGTATAGGGCAGGGGGACGAGCAGTACTTC. This encodes CASSIGQGDEQYF. V and J are TRBV19 and TRBJ2-7; the match to TRBD1 covers 7 bases. J lost 5 bases, V lost 1 base, and 2 bases had no gene match. Germline loops: CDR1 LNHDA, CDR2 SQIVND (reference sequence). The CDR3 runs to 13 residues.

This clone was counted a few times. The sample contains more than one DNA sequence encoding this CDR3. The chain joins TRBV7-3 to TRBJ2-5; D is possibly TRBD1 (5 bases). Germline CDR1 and CDR2: SGHTA and FQGTGA. The V end lost 3 bases, the J end lost 2 bases, and 7 bases lay between the germline ends. The length of the CDR3 is 13 residues. CDR3 sequence reads: CASSFDRQETQYF. In nucleotides, the CDR3 is TGTGCCAGCAGCTTCGACAGACAAGAGACCCAGTACTTC.

The chain links TRBV5-1 to TRBJ2-7; tentative D call: TRBD2 (5 bases). Per the germline V gene, CDR1 is SGHRS and CDR2 is YFSETQ. V was shortened by 7 bases and J by 5 bases, with 19 bases between the two germline ends. This CDR3 contains 14 residues. This CDR3 is CASSTSRVINEQYF. Here the CDR3 DNA reads TGCGCCAGCTCGACCTCGAGGGTAATCAACGAGCAGTACTTC.

The rearrangement uses TRBV19 and TRBJ2-1; 8 nucleotides agree with TRBD1. The V gene end was trimmed by 6 bases and the J gene end by 3 bases; junction bases not matched to a gene: 7. CDR3 length: 15 residues. Germline V gene data show CDR1 as LNHDA and CDR2 as SQIVND (reference sequence). The CDR3 DNA follows: TGTGCCAGTAGAGGGGCAGGGGGCTACTACAATGAGCAGTTCTTC. Protein product: CASRGAGGYYNEQFF.

The count of this clone is one. The chain links TRBV2 to TRBJ1-4, with 12 bases matching TRBD1. Germline lookup yields CDR1 SNHLY and CDR2 FYNNEI. V dropped 11 bases and J dropped 2; count of bases not matched to a gene: 9. The CDR3 covers 16 residues. CDR3 in amino acids: CASGGTGGSTNEKLFF. The DNA of the CDR3 is TGTGCCTCAGGGGGGACAGGGGGCTCGACTAATGAAAAACTGTTTTTT.

CDR3: CASSLDRSLKPQHF. CDR3 nucleotide sequence: TGTGCCAGCAGTTTGGACAGGAGCCTTAAGCCCCAGCATTTT. The genes are TRBV28 and TRBJ1-5, with 7 bases that match TRBD1. The germline gives CDR1 MDHEN, CDR2 SYDVKM. The trim removed 3 bases at V and 8 bases at J, leaving 7 bases unmatched. The CDR3 has 14 residues.

V and J are TRBV3-1 (or the pseudogene TRBV3-2) and TRBJ1-3; D not certain. The CDR3 covers 15 residues. Germline lookup yields CDR1 LGHDT and CDR2 YNNKEL (reference sequence). V was cut by 1 base and J by 0 bases, with 7 bases left in between. CDR3: CASSQVSVSGNTIYF. The CDR3 DNA reads TGTGCCAGCAGCCAAGTGTCGGTCTCTGGAAACACCATATATTTT.

The V and J genes are TRBV29-1 and TRBJ1-2; 7 nucleotides match TRBD1. V lost 4 bases, J lost 1 base, and 18 bases stayed unmatched. Germline CDR1 reads SQVTM; CDR2 reads ANQGSEA. The length of the CDR3 is 18 residues. This CDR3 reads CSVARPRQGWGYNYGYTF. DNA for the CDR3: TGCAGCGTTGCGCGGCCCAGACAGGGATGGGGCTATAACTATGGCTACACCTTC.

This chain links TRBV2 with TRBJ2-1, with D possibly matching TRBD2 (6 bases). With 2 bases removed from V and 0 bases from J, the gap between germline ends came to 8 bases. The CDR3 contains 15 residues. Germline-derived CDR1 and CDR2 are SNHLY and FYNNEI. CDR3 region: CASSENGGSYNEQFF. The CDR3 DNA reads TGTGCCAGCAGTGAAAACGGGGGCTCCTACAATGAGCAGTTCTTC.

The chain uses TRBV3-1 (or the pseudogene TRBV3-2) and TRBJ2-5; D not certain. Germline V gene lookup returns CDR1 LGHDT and CDR2 YNNKEL (reference sequence). There are 16 residues in the CDR3. With 5 bases removed from V and 2 bases from J, the gap between germline ends came to 18 bases. The CDR3: CASSSNTRRGQETQYF. Written as DNA, the CDR3 is TGTGCCAGCAGCTCAAACACCCGGCGAGGTCAAGAGACCCAGTACTTC.

CDR3 amino acids: CATSEGGQDGRPNTEAFF. CDR3 bases: TGTGCCACCAGTGAGGGAGGACAGGATGGGAGGCCGAACACTGAAGCTTTCTTT. The chain recombines TRBV24-1 with TRBJ1-1; 7 nucleotides agree with TRBD1. V lost 4 bases, J lost 1 base, and 14 bases stayed unmatched. The germline V gene has CDR1 KGHDR and CDR2 SFDVKD. This CDR3 spans 18 amino acids.

Here the CDR3 reads CASRAGAQYSPLHF. The DNA for the CDR3 is TGTGCCAGCAGGGCAGGGGCCCAGTATTCACCCCTCCACTTT. The chain carries TRBV2 and TRBJ1-6, with D perhaps TRBD1 (6 bases). The germline gives CDR1 SNHLY, CDR2 FYNNEI. The V and J ends lost 6 bases and 8 bases respectively, with 14 bases between them. The CDR3 consists of 14 residues.

This rearrangement joins TRBV15 to TRBJ1-5; weak D call: TRBD1 (5 bases). The V end was cut by 0 bases, the J end by 5 bases, with 11 bases between. CDR1 and CDR2 from the germline V gene are LNHNV and YYDKDF (reference sequence). The CDR3 runs to 15 residues. CDR3 region: CATSRDSQGHQPQHF. The CDR3 DNA follows: TGTGCCACCAGCAGAGATAGCCAGGGCCATCAGCCCCAGCATTTT.

For the CDR3, the DNA is TGTGCCACCAGTGACTCCAGGACTAGCGGCAATGAGCAGTTCTTC. It codes for CATSDSRTSGNEQFF. This chain uses TRBV24-1 with TRBJ2-1; TRBD2 matches 10 bases. CDR3 length: 15 residues. V shed 4 bases and J 6 bases; nucleotides not matched to a gene: 5. Germline CDR1 and CDR2: KGHDR and SFDVKD.

The chain uses TRBV11-2 and TRBJ2-6; the D is unclear. Germline lookup yields CDR1 SGHAT and CDR2 FQNNGV. The CDR3 is 14 residues long. V lost 7 bases, J lost 4 bases, and 11 bases lay in between. This CDR3 is CASTAAGGANVLTF. In DNA, the CDR3 is TGTGCCAGCACCGCGGCCGGAGGGGCCAACGTCCTGACTTTC.

Written as DNA, the CDR3 is TGTGCCAGCAGCCAAAACCCCGGACTAGCGGGAGTCAATGAGCAGTTCTTC. This sequence encodes CASSQNPGLAGVNEQFF. The gene calls are TRBV3-1 (or the pseudogene TRBV3-2) and TRBJ2-1; 13 bases line up with TRBD2. Germline CDR1 and CDR2: LGHDT and YNNKEL (reference sequence). V was pared by 2 bases and J by 6 bases, with 7 bases of the junction left unmatched. The CDR3 runs to 17 residues.

The DNA of the CDR3 is TGTGCCAGCAGTTTCTCGGGACTAGCGGACAATGAGCAGTTCTTC. Its protein product is CASSFSGLADNEQFF. This chain joins TRBV28 and TRBJ2-1; 11 bases line up with TRBD2. Trimming took 3 bases from V and 5 from J; bases not matched to a gene: 3. The CDR3 runs to 15 residues. Germline V CDR1 and CDR2: MDHEN, SYDVKM.

The sample holds one count of this clone. This rearrangement joins TRBV30 to TRBJ2-1; the D is unclear. CDR1 and CDR2 from the germline V gene are GTSNPN and SVGIG (reference sequence). The CDR3 extends over 14 amino acids. Trimming took off 3 bases at V and 3 bases at J, with 12 bases between the two ends. The CDR3: CAWRALSSYNEQFF. CDR3 DNA: TGTGCCTGGAGGGCACTCTCTAGCTACAATGAGCAGTTCTTC.

J is TRBJ2-7 and V is TRBV10-3; TRBD2 aligns across 9 bases. The CDR3 is made up of 15 amino acids. Germline assignment: CDR1 ENHRY and CDR2 SYGVKD. V shed 3 bases and J 6 bases; nucleotides not matched to a gene: 9. The CDR3 DNA is TGTGCCATCAGTGAACAGCGCGGGAGGGCCAGCGAGCAGTACTTC. This encodes CAISEQRGRASEQYF.

The chain couples TRBV7-9 to TRBJ2-1; D is possibly TRBD1 (6 bases). Per germline, CDR1 SEHNR and CDR2 FQNEAQ (reference sequence). Trimming removed 4 bases from V and 2 bases from J, with 18 bases in between. There are 17 residues in the CDR3. Here the CDR3 reads CASSSADRDKAYNEQFF. The CDR3 region has the DNA TGTGCCAGCAGCTCAGCCGACCGGGACAAAGCCTACAATGAGCAGTTCTTC.

V usage is TRBV7-9 and J usage is TRBJ2-7, with D maybe TRBD2 (6 bases). The germline V gene encodes CDR1 SEHNR and CDR2 FQNEAQ (reference sequence). V was shortened by 5 bases and J by 4 bases, with 21 bases between the two germline ends. The CDR3 loop spans 16 amino acids. The CDR3: CASSQPGEGRLYEQYF. CDR3 nucleotides: TGTGCCAGCAGCCAGCCGGGAGAAGGAAGATTGTACGAGCAGTACTTC.

The rearrangement links TRBV3-1 (or the pseudogene TRBV3-2) to TRBJ1-2; 7 nucleotides agree with TRBD1. The J segment lost 8 bases and the V segment lost 0 bases, leaving 6 bases of the junction unmatched. This CDR3 comprises 14 residues. Germline V gives CDR1 LGHDT, CDR2 YNNKEL (reference sequence). As DNA, the CDR3 is TGTGCCAGCAGCCAAGACCACGACAGGGCAGGCTACACCTTC. Its protein is CASSQDHDRAGYTF.

This sequence joins TRBV5-8 and TRBJ2-5; 8 positions match TRBD2. CDR3 length: 16 amino acids. From germline, CDR1 is SGHTS and CDR2 YDEGEE. J lost 4 bases, V lost 1 base, and 9 bases had no gene match. This CDR3 is CASSLRGDGRGETQYF. CDR3 in DNA: TGTGCCAGCAGCTTGAGGGGCGACGGGAGGGGAGAGACCCAGTACTTC.

The chain employs TRBV19 and TRBJ2-1; 15 nucleotides line up with TRBD2. CDR3 length: 15 residues. V shed 7 bases, J shed 9 bases, and the junction held 7 bases outside the gene matches. Germline lookup yields CDR1 LNHDA and CDR2 SQIVND (reference sequence). CDR3 sequence reads: CASKTGTSGRIEQFF. The CDR3 DNA reads as TGTGCCAGTAAAACCGGGACTAGCGGGAGGATTGAGCAGTTCTTC.